Shown below are 2 T cell receptor beta chains from a single sample sequenced in a study of shared clonotypes between healthy human individuals. Generated by immunoSEQ multiplex PCR, the TCRdb table keeps only in-frame clones and is missing some. This sample has about 960,000 clones; over 75% occur once, and the top ten carry about 1.5%. Source material: memory CD4+ T cells sorted from blood. Noted subset: CD45RA-negative fraction. Receptors originate from a man aged 18 to 29 in good health.

This clone was counted only a few times. The chain is built from TRBV7-9 and TRBJ2-1, with D hard to call. The CDR3 contains 15 residues. The germline V and J ends were trimmed by 4 bases and 0 bases, with 10 bases remaining between them. CDR1 SEHNR and CDR2 FQNEAQ come from the germline V gene (reference sequence). In DNA, the CDR3 is TGTGCCAGCAGCTCCTATTTTAGCTCCTACAATGAGCAGTTCTTC. Amino acids: CASSSYFSSYNEQFF.

The J gene is TRBJ1-4, the V gene TRBV28, with 9 bases matching TRBD1. Trimming removed 3 bases from V and 3 bases from J; junction bases left unmatched: 5. CDR3 size: 16 residues. Looked up from germline, CDR1 is MDHEN and CDR2 is SYDVKM. The CDR3 is CASSLEQGAANEKLFF. As DNA, the CDR3 is TGTGCCAGCAGTTTGGAACAGGGGGCTGCTAATGAAAAACTGTTTTTT.